The 22 T cell receptor beta chains below come from one sample, sequenced in a study of blood T cell repertoires in COVID-19. Some clones are missing from TCRdb's copy, which holds only in-frame ones; the method was immunoSEQ multiplex PCR. The repertoire holds some 120,000 clones, with roughly four fifths as singletons. The sequenced sample consisted of peripheral blood. The receptors originated from a man between 60 and 75 years old with acute or convalescent COVID-19.

The sample holds a few counts of this clone. The chain has TRBV27 and TRBJ2-5, with 7 bases identical to TRBD2. Germline trimming cut 2 bases from V and 7 bases from J; bases unmatched to any gene: 4. The CDR3 extends over 13 amino acids. Germline loops: CDR1 MNHEY, CDR2 SMNVEV (reference sequence). The CDR3 loop is CASSLVWEGTQYF. The CDR3 region has the DNA TGTGCCAGCAGTTTAGTCTGGGAGGGGACCCAGTACTTC.

CDR3 protein: CATRVSYEQYF. The CDR3 region has the DNA TGTGCCACCCGGGTCAGCTACGAGCAGTACTTC. The chain combines TRBV6-5 with TRBJ2-7; D unclear. Between the trimmed V and J ends, which lost 10 bases and 3 bases, there was a span of 10 bases. The CDR3 runs 11 residues. Germline V gene data show CDR1 as MNHEY and CDR2 as SVGAGI.

The rearrangement joins TRBV14 to TRBJ2-5, with 7 bases matching TRBD2. Germline V CDR1 and CDR2: SGHDN, FVKESK. V gave up 3 bases and J gave up 7 bases; unmatched junction bases: 8. The CDR3 is 14 residues long. CDR3 loop: CASSHPGLPTTQYF. The CDR3 DNA reads as TGTGCCAGCAGCCACCCGGGACTACCCACGACCCAGTACTTC.

The V call is TRBV4-1, the J call TRBJ2-2; TRBD2 matches at 7 bases. Germline assignment: CDR1 MGHRA and CDR2 YSYEKL. This CDR3 is 16 amino acids long. The V gene end was trimmed by 4 bases and the J gene end by 1 base; junction bases not matched to a gene: 6. CDR3 DNA sequence: TGCGCCAGCAGCCTGGGGCGGGGGTGGAACACCGGGGAGCTGTTTTTT. It yields the protein CASSLGRGWNTGELFF.

A single count supports this clone. The V gene is TRBV28, the J gene TRBJ2-5, with TRBD2 identical over 12 bases. Germline V gene sequence: CDR1 MDHEN, CDR2 SYDVKM. The CDR3 runs 16 residues. V was pared by 4 bases and J by 5 bases, with 8 bases of the junction left unmatched. The CDR3 DNA reads TGTGCCAGCAGTTCGCCACTAGCGGGAGGTCAGGAGACCCAGTACTTC. Protein product: CASSSPLAGGQETQYF.

The rearrangement joins TRBV4-2 to TRBJ2-1, with 9 bases that match TRBD1. Germline V lookup: CDR1 LGHNA, CDR2 YNFKEQ. V lost 4 bases and J lost 7; bases outside the gene matches: 8. The CDR3 is 15 amino acids. The CDR3 region is CASSPGTGNGNEQFF. The CDR3 coding sequence is TGTGCCAGCAGCCCTGGGACAGGGAATGGGAATGAGCAGTTCTTC.

This rearrangement joins TRBV28 to TRBJ1-2; D might be TRBD1 (5 bases). CDR1 is MDHEN, CDR2 SYDVKM, per germline. V lost 8 bases to trimming and J lost 3 bases, with 16 bases between them. The CDR3 sequence is 14 residues long. As DNA, the CDR3 is TGTGCCAGCTCGTCTGGGGGGGGGTACTATGGCTACACCTTC. Protein: CASSSGGGYYGYTF.

The V gene is TRBV30, the J gene TRBJ1-2, with D tentatively TRBD1 (6 bases). The CDR3 extends over 18 amino acids. Germline CDR1 is GTSNPN and CDR2 is SVGIG (reference sequence). V lost 4 bases and J 4 bases, leaving 28 bases between the germline ends. CDR3 in DNA: TGTGCCTGGACCGGGGGGGGGTCCACGGGACAACCTGGCTATGGCTACACCTTC. Amino acid sequence: CAWTGGGSTGQPGYGYTF.

The rearrangement joins TRBV3-1 (or the pseudogene TRBV3-2) to TRBJ2-7, with D possibly matching TRBD1 (5 bases). With 1 base removed from V and 4 bases from J, the gap between germline ends came to 8 bases. This CDR3 has 13 residues. The germline gives CDR1 LGHDT, CDR2 YNNKEL (reference sequence). CDR3 loop: CASSQGQGYEQYF. The CDR3 DNA follows: TGTGCCAGCAGCCAAGGCCAGGGTTACGAGCAGTACTTC.

V is TRBV7-2 and J is TRBJ2-3; D not certain. Germline CDR1 is SGHTA and CDR2 is FQGNSA. This CDR3 comprises 13 residues. The V gene lost 5 bases and the J gene lost 5 bases, with 11 bases spanning the gap. The CDR3 sequence is CASSLAGVDTQYF. The CDR3 DNA follows: TGTGCCAGCAGCCTCGCCGGAGTAGATACGCAGTATTTT.

In this sample, this clone turned up many times. The chain recombines TRBV27 with TRBJ1-4; no reliable D call. With 8 bases removed from V and 8 bases from J, the gap between germline ends came to 15 bases. The CDR3 spans 13 residues. The germline V gene encodes CDR1 MNHEY and CDR2 SMNVEV (reference sequence). As DNA, the CDR3 is TGTGCCAGCTCCCTGGAGGGAGGGGAAAAACTGTTTTTT. Translation: CASSLEGGEKLFF.

This chain links TRBV5-1 with TRBJ1-2; 8 nucleotides match TRBD1. Germline-derived CDR1 and CDR2 are SGHRS and YFSETQ. CDR3 length: 16 amino acids. Trimming cost V 4 bases and J 5 bases; bases outside gene matches: 13. CDR3 in amino acids: CASSTTGDTGGYGYTF. The CDR3 region has the DNA TGCGCCAGCAGCACGACAGGGGACACTGGGGGGTATGGCTACACCTTC.

The gene calls are TRBV2 and TRBJ1-2; TRBD1 matches at 9 bases. The V gene's germline CDR1 is SNHLY and CDR2 FYNNEI. The V segment lost 5 bases and the J segment 7 bases; nucleotides outside the gene matches: 5. CDR3 size: 13 residues. CDR3 protein: CASSPDRGFGYTF. The CDR3, as DNA: TGTGCCAGCAGTCCGGACAGGGGCTTTGGCTACACCTTC.

The chain combines TRBV18 with TRBJ2-7; D is possibly TRBD1 (5 bases). Germline V gene sequence: CDR1 KGHSH, CDR2 LQKENI. Trimming stripped 5 bases from V and 3 bases from J, with 14 bases between. The CDR3 spans 14 residues. Here the CDR3 reads CASSGRQGGYEQYF. CDR3 nucleotides: TGTGCCAGCTCAGGCAGGCAGGGCGGCTACGAGCAGTACTTC.

The chain combines TRBV6-5 with TRBJ2-7, with no clear D. The CDR3 covers 15 residues. Germline CDR1 reads MNHEY; CDR2 reads SVGAGI. The V end was cut by 4 bases, the J end by 0 bases, with 13 bases between. CDR3 sequence reads: CASSSSRRTSYEQYF. The CDR3 bases are TGTGCCAGCAGTTCGAGCAGGCGAACCTCCTACGAGCAGTACTTC.

The rearrangement uses TRBV30 and TRBJ1-1; TRBD1 might be the D (5 bases). CDR1 is GTSNPN and CDR2 is SVGIG in the germline V gene (reference sequence). This CDR3 has 13 residues. With 4 bases removed from V and 5 bases from J, the gap between germline ends came to 14 bases. This CDR3 is CAWKRQGGTEAFF. CDR3 DNA sequence: TGTGCCTGGAAGAGGCAGGGAGGGACTGAAGCTTTCTTT.

The V call is TRBV7-9, the J call TRBJ2-7; 7 bases line up with TRBD1. This CDR3 comprises 16 residues. V lost 1 base, J lost 0 bases, and 6 bases stayed unmatched. The germline V gene has CDR1 SEHNR and CDR2 FQNEAQ (reference sequence). The CDR3: CASSLVATGSSYEQYF. The CDR3 nucleotides are TGTGCCAGCAGCTTAGTAGCGACAGGGAGCTCCTACGAGCAGTACTTC.

The chain couples TRBV29-1 to TRBJ1-5, with 7 nucleotides matching TRBD1. Trimming removed 4 bases from V and 7 bases from J; junction bases left unmatched: 7. Germline V gene data show CDR1 as SQVTM and CDR2 as ANQGSEA. The CDR3 is made up of 13 amino acids. The CDR3 bases are TGCAGCGTTGCCACAGGGGAACGCCAGCCCCAGCATTTT. It yields the protein CSVATGERQPQHF.

This clone was seen a few times. The chain employs TRBV7-3 and TRBJ2-7; 8 positions agree with TRBD1. There are 14 residues in the CDR3. V lost 2 bases, J lost 5 bases, and 5 bases stayed unmatched. Germline V gene sequence: CDR1 SGHTA, CDR2 FQGTGA. CDR3 in DNA: TGTGCCAGCAGCTTACATCACAGGGGGAACGAGCAGTACTTC. It encodes CASSLHHRGNEQYF.

This chain links TRBV2 with TRBJ1-4, with 8 bases aligning to TRBD1. Germline values: CDR1 SNHLY, CDR2 FYNNEI. Trimming removed 3 bases from V and 4 bases from J; junction bases left unmatched: 10. CDR3 length: 17 residues. In DNA, the CDR3 is TGTGCCAGCAGTGAGGGATTTCGACAGGGGCTTAATGAAAAACTGTTTTTT. Amino acids: CASSEGFRQGLNEKLFF.

This rearrangement joins TRBV28 to TRBJ1-2; the D gene is possibly TRBD1 (6 bases). Germline lookup yields CDR1 MDHEN and CDR2 SYDVKM. CDR3 length: 15 amino acids. V dropped 5 bases and J dropped 2 bases, with 15 bases sitting between them. In DNA, the CDR3 is TGTGCCAGCAGTCCATCGACAGGTTTGAACTATGGCTACACCTTC. Amino acid sequence: CASSPSTGLNYGYTF.

This sequence joins TRBV7-8 and TRBJ2-3, with D possibly matching TRBD2 (6 bases). Germline CDR1 is SGHVS and CDR2 is FQNEAQ. V lost 3 bases, J lost 2 bases, and 21 bases lay in between. This CDR3 is 18 amino acids long. The CDR3 loop reads CASSFSGFGGSFTDTQYF. CDR3 nucleotide sequence: TGTGCCAGCAGCTTTTCCGGTTTTGGAGGGAGCTTCACAGATACGCAGTATTTT.